This entry lists 4 T cell receptor beta chains sequenced from one sample in a study of CD8 T cells in ankylosing spondylitis. Broader study findings: What seemed typical of ankylosing spondylitis blood was a TCR beta motif built from eight highly homologous variants.

TCRdb redid the calling of the 5' RACE reads with MiXCR, one entry per CDR3 protein. In the table there are 350,000 to 450,000 distinct CDR3 sequences, roughly a quarter of which are singletons. No cognate antigen is known for these TCRs. Sample: blood, either unsorted or a sorted T cell fraction (not recorded which). Source of these receptors: a male donor with ankylosing spondylitis.

The V gene is TRBV5-1, the J gene TRBJ2-1; D possibly corresponds to TRBD2 (6 bases). Germline lookup yields CDR1 SGHRS and CDR2 YFSETQ. V was cut by 4 bases and J by 6 bases, with 14 bases left in between. The CDR3 is 14 residues long. This chain's CDR3 is CASSIRDLFNEQFF. The CDR3 DNA follows: TGCGCCAGCAGCATCCGGGACTTATTCAATGAGCAGTTCTTC.

The chain links TRBV20-1 to TRBJ2-1; 7 bases line up with TRBD2. Germline CDR1 reads DFQATT; CDR2 reads SNEGSKA (reference sequence). Trimming took 6 bases from V and 3 from J; bases not matched to a gene: 11. This CDR3 is built from 15 residues. This chain's CDR3 is CSAPLGGRDYNEQFF. The CDR3 nucleotides are TGCAGTGCCCCTCTGGGTGGGAGGGACTACAATGAGCAGTTCTTC.

This rearrangement joins TRBV20-1 to TRBJ1-1, with D maybe TRBD1 (5 bases). Germline-derived CDR1 and CDR2 are DFQATT and SNEGSKA (reference sequence). The V and J ends lost 3 bases and 0 bases respectively, with 14 bases between them. This CDR3 region has 15 residues. CDR3 residues: CSASGVVGVNTEAFF. The CDR3 DNA reads TGCAGTGCTAGTGGTGTTGTGGGGGTGAACACTGAAGCTTTCTTT.

This clonotype has just a few counts. The chain couples TRBV7-6 to TRBJ2-5; the match to TRBD2 covers 12 bases. The CDR3 loop spans 18 amino acids. The J segment lost 2 bases and the V segment lost 5 bases, leaving 12 bases of the junction unmatched. The germline CDR1 and CDR2 sequences are SGHVS and FNYEAQ. The CDR3 nucleotides are TGTGCCAGCAGCACTCCCTCGGGACTAGCGGGTCTACAAGAGACCCAGTACTTC. This encodes CASSTPSGLAGLQETQYF.